The entry below describes one T cell receptor beta chain. This entry belongs to a study of blood T cell repertoires in COVID-19. Whole-study context: From the United States, Italy and Spain came samples of acute and convalescent COVID-19. PBMCs, B-cell-depleted T cells, or T cells were the source of the cDNA or gDNA that made up the material.

Original handling: The assay estimated nucleated cells by amplifying reference gene primers. Assay: immunoSEQ multiplex PCR; the TCRdb copy retains only in-frame clones and omits some. The DNA gave D and trimming, while V, J and clone size come from that table. The sample contains about 94,000 clones, about nine tenths of which appear only once. This TCR was sampled from a woman at least 80 years old with acute or convalescent COVID-19. Sequenced sample: peripheral blood.

CDR3 coding DNA: TGTGCCAGTAGTAGCGGGGGGAGGGAGACCCAGTACTTC. As protein: CASSSGGRETQYF. The J gene is TRBJ2-5, the V gene TRBV19; 8 bases align to TRBD2. Germline trimming cut 4 bases from V and 5 bases from J; bases unmatched to any gene: 3. Germline-derived CDR1 and CDR2 are LNHDA and SQIVND (reference sequence). This CDR3 is 13 amino acids long.